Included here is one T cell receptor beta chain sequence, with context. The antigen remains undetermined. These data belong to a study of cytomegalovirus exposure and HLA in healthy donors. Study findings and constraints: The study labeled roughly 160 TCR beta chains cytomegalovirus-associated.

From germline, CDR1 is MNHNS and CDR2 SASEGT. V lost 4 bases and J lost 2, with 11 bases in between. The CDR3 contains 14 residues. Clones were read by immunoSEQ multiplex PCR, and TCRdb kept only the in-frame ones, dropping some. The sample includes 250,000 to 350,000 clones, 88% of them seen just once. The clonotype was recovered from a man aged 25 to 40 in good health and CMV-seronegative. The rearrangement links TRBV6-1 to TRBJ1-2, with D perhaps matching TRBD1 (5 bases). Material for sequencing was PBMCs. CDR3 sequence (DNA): TGTGCCAGCAGTGCCGGGACTACCAACTATGGCTACACCTTC. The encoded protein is CASSAGTTNYGYTF.